One and the same sample provided the 27 T cell receptor beta chains below, sequenced in a study of molecular identifiers for immune sequencing clone quantification. TCRdb recomputed calls from the PCR reads with MiXCR, one row per CDR3 protein. The sample records 62,000 or so distinct CDR3 sequences, around a sixth being singletons. Input material: naive CD8+ T cells from blood, with Jurkat cell RNA spiked in. The subset is: FACS-sorted CD8+CD4-CCR7+CD45RA+ naive T cells. These receptors all stem from a human donor in good health. Some libraries in this study had Jurkat cell RNA spiked in.

Of note for this clonotype: One end of the junction does not line up with germline, which may come from a read error. This chain joins TRBV7-9 and TRBJ1-1; tentative D call: TRBD1 (6 bases). Germline V gives CDR1 SEHNR, CDR2 FQNEAQ (reference sequence). The CDR3 consists of 15 residues. The chain's CDR3 is CASSRVWGLDTAAFF. As DNA, the CDR3 is TGTGCCAGCAGCCGCGTTTGGGGGCTTGACACTGCAGCTTTCTTT.

This clonotype was seen at least ten times. The rearrangement uses TRBV20-1 and TRBJ2-7; the D is unclear. The CDR3 loop spans 13 amino acids. V lost 3 bases to trimming and J lost 0 bases, with 9 bases between them. Germline CDR1 and CDR2: DFQATT and SNEGSKA (reference sequence). The CDR3 here is CSARPGTSYEQYF. Written as DNA, the CDR3 is TGCAGTGCTAGGCCGGGTACCTCCTACGAGCAGTACTTC.

This clonotype was recorded at least ten times. V gene TRBV4-1 combines with J gene TRBJ2-7; D is perhaps TRBD1 (6 bases). Deletions cut 3 bases from V and 2 bases from J, with 17 bases between. CDR1 is MGHRA, CDR2 YSYEKL, per germline. The CDR3 loop spans 16 amino acids. CDR3 in DNA: TGCGCCAGCAGCCAGGGAGCTGTAGGGGGAGCCTACGAGCAGTACTTC. This encodes CASSQGAVGGAYEQYF.

With regard to this clonotype: Since a much larger clone is just one base distant, this may be a read error. The chain recombines TRBV7-9 with TRBJ2-7; 12 bases match TRBD2. J gave up 2 bases and V 0 bases, and 11 bases lay outside the gene matches. The CDR3 runs to 19 residues. Germline V lookup: CDR1 SEHNR, CDR2 FQNEAQ (reference sequence). The CDR3 loop is CASSLARRASGRAAYEQYF. CDR3 nucleotide sequence: TGTGCCAGCAGCTTAGCTCGGAGGGCTAGCGGGAGGGCCGCCTACGAGCAGTACTTC.

The chain combines TRBV3-1 with TRBJ2-1; the D gene could be TRBD1 or TRBD2 (5 bases each). CDR1 is LGHDT, CDR2 YNNKEL, per germline (reference sequence). The CDR3 totals 16 residues. V was trimmed by 5 bases and J by 7 bases, leaving 21 bases between them. The CDR3 loop reads CASSESGTYSCNEQFF. The DNA for the CDR3 is TGTGCCAGCAGCGAATCCGGGACCTACTCCTGTAATGAGCAGTTCTTC.

This clonotype has ten or more counts. The rearrangement uses TRBV29-1 and TRBJ2-1; 8 nucleotides match TRBD1. CDR3 length equals 16 residues. Germline CDR1 SQVTM, CDR2 ANQGSEA. The V segment lost 0 bases and the J segment 1 base; nucleotides outside the gene matches: 5. The DNA for the CDR3 is TGCAGCGTTGAAGATCGGACAGGGAGGTCCTACAATGAGCAGTTCTTC. It is translated as CSVEDRTGRSYNEQFF.

This clonotype was detected ten times or more. This chain links TRBV7-8 with TRBJ1-5, with TRBD1 identical over 7 bases. V lost 5 bases, J lost 1 base, and 8 bases stayed unmatched. CDR1 is SGHVS, CDR2 FQNEAQ, per germline. The CDR3 has 16 amino acids. The CDR3 bases are TGTGCCAGCAGCCCGACATACAGGGGCAGCAATCAGCCCCAGCATTTT. It yields the protein CASSPTYRGSNQPQHF.

The table lists this clonotype with a few counts. The chain is built from TRBV11-2 and TRBJ2-7; 9 bases align to TRBD2. Germline V gene lookup returns CDR1 SGHAT and CDR2 FQNNGV. V gave up 3 bases and J gave up 1 base; unmatched junction bases: 1. The CDR3 is made up of 14 amino acids. The CDR3 sequence: CASSFSGRSYEQYF. CDR3 in DNA: TGTGCCAGCAGCTTCAGCGGGAGGTCCTACGAGCAGTACTTC.

Turning to this clonotype: A much larger clone lies one base from this, so it may be a read error. The chain links TRBV19 to TRBJ1-5, with 7 bases that match TRBD1. Trimming took 5 bases from V and 1 from J; bases not matched to a gene: 8. The CDR3 is 16 amino acids. Germline V lookup: CDR1 LNHDA, CDR2 SQIVND (reference sequence). The CDR3, as DNA: TGTGCCAGTAGTTGGACGGGACAGACGAGCAATCAGCCCCAGCATTTT. This encodes CASSWTGQTSNQPQHF.

This clonotype was detected ten times or more. The chain couples TRBV7-9 to TRBJ2-1; TRBD2 aligns across 9 bases. This CDR3 is built from 16 residues. With 3 bases clipped from V and 2 bases from J, the junction kept 5 bases outside the gene matches. Germline CDR1 is SEHNR and CDR2 is FQNEAQ (reference sequence). CDR3 loop: CASSFQLAGAYNEQFF. CDR3 bases: TGTGCCAGCAGCTTCCAACTAGCGGGCGCCTACAATGAGCAGTTCTTC.

Concerning this clonotype itself: This may be a read error, as it is one base from a much larger clone. The CDR3 DNA follows: TGTGCCAGCTGCTTGGGGGCAGGGGGAAATATGAACACTGAAGCTTTCTTT. It specifies CASCLGAGGNMNTEAFF. The chain has TRBV5-6 and TRBJ1-1; 7 bases are shared with TRBD1. The CDR3 is 17 residues long. Germline V gives CDR1 SGHDT, CDR2 YYEEEE.

This clonotype was seen a few times. J is TRBJ2-2 and V is TRBV27; D is ambiguous. The CDR3 loop spans 13 amino acids. Germline V gene lookup returns CDR1 MNHEY and CDR2 SMNVEV (reference sequence). The V end lost 6 bases, the J end lost 4 bases, and 9 bases lay between the germline ends. This chain's CDR3 is CASSSPSTGELFF. The DNA of the CDR3 is TGTGCCAGCAGCTCCCCCTCCACCGGGGAGCTGTTTTTT.

Ten or more counts support this clonotype. The chain uses TRBV5-1 and TRBJ2-7, with D uncertain. The ends were cut back, 7 bases at V and 0 bases at J, with 8 bases in the middle. In germline, CDR1 is SGHRS, CDR2 YFSETQ. CDR3 length: 12 residues. CDR3 loop: CASGVGSYEQYF. The CDR3, as DNA: TGCGCCAGCGGAGTGGGCTCCTACGAGCAGTACTTC.

There are a few counts of this clonotype. A much larger clone differs by one base, so this may be a read error. This rearrangement joins TRBV29-1 to TRBJ2-5; D is unclear. The length of the CDR3 is 12 residues. Germline lookup yields CDR1 SQVTM and CDR2 ANQGSEA. The ends were cut back, 4 bases at V and 1 base at J, with 7 bases in the middle. The CDR3 DNA follows: TGCAGCGTTGGAGCCTCCCAAGAGACCCAGTACTTC. Its protein is CSVGASQETQYF.

There are many counts of this clonotype. The chain has TRBV6-5 and TRBJ2-3; maybe TRBD2 (5 bases). CDR3 length equals 15 residues. Germline CDR1 is MNHEY and CDR2 is SVGAGI. The germline V and J ends were trimmed by 0 bases and 3 bases, with 10 bases remaining between them. The DNA for the CDR3 is TGTGCCAGCAGTTACTCTACTAGTGGGACAGATACGCAGTATTTT. Translation gives CASSYSTSGTDTQYF.

Many counts were recorded for this clonotype. The V and J genes are TRBV28 and TRBJ2-1; the D gene is possibly TRBD2 (5 bases). The CDR3 runs 15 residues. Germline V gives CDR1 MDHEN, CDR2 SYDVKM. With 4 bases removed from V and 10 bases from J, the gap between germline ends came to 20 bases. DNA for the CDR3: TGTGCCAGCAGTTCCCGAACCCTAGCTGCCATCGAGCAGTTCTTC. It encodes CASSSRTLAAIEQFF.

Comments on this clonotype: A single base separates this from a much larger clone, so it may be a read error. The rearrangement joins TRBV7-9 to TRBJ2-1; no clear D gene. The CDR3 runs to 15 residues. Germline CDR1 is SEHNR and CDR2 is FQNEAQ (reference sequence). The CDR3 region is CASSLYVGSYNKQFF. The DNA of the CDR3 is TGTGCCAGCAGCTTATACGTGGGGTCCTACAATAAGCAGTTCTTC.

This clonotype has at least ten counts. The chain links TRBV19 to TRBJ2-7; perhaps D is TRBD1 or TRBD2 (6 bases each). The CDR3 is 14 amino acids. The V gene lost 3 bases and the J gene lost 6 bases, with 15 bases spanning the gap. Germline CDR1 is LNHDA and CDR2 is SQIVND (reference sequence). The CDR3 protein is CASSISLGGGEQYF. In nucleotides, the CDR3 is TGTGCCAGTAGTATTTCGCTAGGAGGGGGCGAGCAGTACTTC.

Concerning this clonotype: This sequence may be a read error, since a much larger clone differs from it by one base. This chain links TRBV27 with TRBJ2-2; D ambiguous. CDR1 is MNHEY, CDR2 SMNVEV, per germline (reference sequence). The length of the CDR3 is 12 residues. V lost 1 base to trimming and J lost 5 bases, with 2 bases between them. The CDR3: CASSLYTGELFF. In DNA form, the CDR3 reads TGTGCCAGCAGTTTATATACCGGGGAGCTGTTTTTT.

This clonotype appeared a single time. One junction end disagrees with the germline gene, perhaps due to a read error. The chain recombines TRBV2 with TRBJ1-2; D perhaps matches TRBD1 (6 bases). Germline CDR1 is SNHLY and CDR2 is FYNNEI. This CDR3 spans 15 amino acids. This chain's CDR3 is CACSEAPNQGFGYTF. CDR3 nucleotides: TGTGCCTGCAGTGAAGCTCCTAATCAGGGGTTTGGCTACACCTTC. The full variable domain, completed using reference TRBV2 and TRBJ1-2, is EPEVTQTPSHQVTQMGQEVILRCVPISNHLYFYWYRQILGQKVEFLVSFYNNEISEKSEIFDDQFSVERPDGSNFTLKIRSTKLEDSAMYFCACSEAPNQGFGYTFGSGTRLTVV.

About this clonotype itself: The junction does not match germline at one end; this may be a read error. This chain links TRBV12-3 or TRBV12-4 with TRBJ2-3, with a possible D match to TRBD1 (5 bases). This CDR3 is 16 amino acids long. The CDR3 reads CASSLSLGVGADMQCF. In DNA, the CDR3 is TGTGCCAGCAGTTTAAGTCTTGGGGTAGGGGCAGATATGCAGTGTTTT.

Of note for this clonotype: A much larger clone lies a single base off, so this may be a read error. This chain uses TRBV5-6 with TRBJ1-5; 7 positions agree with TRBD1. The ends lost 3 bases at V and 4 bases at J; junction bases unmatched: 4. CDR1 is SGHDT and CDR2 is YYEEEE in the germline V gene. This CDR3 contains 14 residues. The chain's CDR3 is CASSCGQVNQPQHF. DNA for the CDR3: TGTGCCAGCAGCTGTGGACAGGTTAATCAGCCCCAGCATTTT.

This clonotype was counted a few times. A single base separates this from a much larger clone, so it may be a read error. V usage is TRBV11-2 and J usage is TRBJ2-7, with 8 bases lining up with TRBD1. The CDR3 sequence is 19 residues long. Germline CDR1 is SGHAT and CDR2 is FQNNGV. Germline trimming cut 1 base from V and 0 bases from J; bases unmatched to any gene: 14. The CDR3 bases are TGTGCCAGCAGCTTAGGAAGGACAGGGATCGCGGCCAACTCCTACGAGCAGTACTTC. This sequence encodes CASSLGRTGIAANSYEQYF.

The table lists this clonotype with a few counts. This sequence joins TRBV3-1 and TRBJ1-2, with unresolved D. Trimming took 0 bases from V and 4 from J, leaving 9 bases between them. The CDR3 is made up of 14 amino acids. From germline, CDR1 is LGHDT and CDR2 YNNKEL (reference sequence). The CDR3 here is CASSQDSQSYGYTF. The CDR3 nucleotides are TGTGCCAGCAGCCAAGATTCCCAGTCCTATGGCTACACCTTC.

This clonotype was observed at least ten times. The rearrangement uses TRBV11-2 and TRBJ2-6, with a weak D call TRBD1 (5 bases). The CDR3 contains 17 residues. Trimming left V 2 bases short and J 1 base short, with 12 bases between. The germline V gene encodes CDR1 SGHAT and CDR2 FQNNGV. The CDR3 is CASSLSYRLSGANVLTF. CDR3 DNA: TGTGCCAGCAGCTTATCATACAGGCTGTCTGGGGCCAACGTCCTGACTTTC. Full variable domain (rest looked up from reference TRBV11-2 and TRBJ2-6): EAGVAQSPRYKIIEKRQSVAFWCNPISGHATLYWYQQILGQGPKLLIQFQNNGVVDDSQLPKDRFSAERLKGVDSTLKIQPAKLEDSAVYLCASSLSYRLSGANVLTFGAGSRLTVL.

Many counts were recorded for this clonotype. The gene calls are TRBV15 and TRBJ2-2; perhaps TRBD2 as D (5 bases). CDR3 length: 18 residues. Germline CDR1 is LNHNV and CDR2 is YYDKDF (reference sequence). Between the trimmed V and J ends, which lost 0 bases and 1 base, there was a span of 15 bases. DNA of the CDR3: TGTGCCACCAGCAGAGATCCCGCGGAGGACTGGAACACCGGGGAGCTGTTTTTT. Protein product: CATSRDPAEDWNTGELFF.

This clonotype was seen ten or more times. This chain links TRBV6-5 with TRBJ2-2, with D perhaps matching TRBD1 (6 bases). In germline, CDR1 is MNHEY, CDR2 SVGAGI. The CDR3 contains 15 residues. V was shortened by 4 bases and J by 0 bases, with 9 bases between the two germline ends. The CDR3 sequence: CASSFGTTNTGELFF. CDR3 bases: TGTGCCAGCAGTTTCGGGACAACGAACACCGGGGAGCTGTTTTTT.